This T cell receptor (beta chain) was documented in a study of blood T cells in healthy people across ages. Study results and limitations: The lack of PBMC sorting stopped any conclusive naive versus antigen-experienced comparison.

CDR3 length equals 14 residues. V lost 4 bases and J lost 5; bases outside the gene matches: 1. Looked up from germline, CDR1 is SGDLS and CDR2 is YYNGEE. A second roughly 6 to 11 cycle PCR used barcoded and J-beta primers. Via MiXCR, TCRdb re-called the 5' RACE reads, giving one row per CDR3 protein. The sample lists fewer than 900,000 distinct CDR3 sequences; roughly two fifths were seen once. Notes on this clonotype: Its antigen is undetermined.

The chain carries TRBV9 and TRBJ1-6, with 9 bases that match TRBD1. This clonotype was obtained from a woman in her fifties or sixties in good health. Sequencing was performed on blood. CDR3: CASSRDRDNSPLHF. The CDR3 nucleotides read TGTGCCAGCAGCCGGGACAGGGATAATTCACCCCTCCACTTT.